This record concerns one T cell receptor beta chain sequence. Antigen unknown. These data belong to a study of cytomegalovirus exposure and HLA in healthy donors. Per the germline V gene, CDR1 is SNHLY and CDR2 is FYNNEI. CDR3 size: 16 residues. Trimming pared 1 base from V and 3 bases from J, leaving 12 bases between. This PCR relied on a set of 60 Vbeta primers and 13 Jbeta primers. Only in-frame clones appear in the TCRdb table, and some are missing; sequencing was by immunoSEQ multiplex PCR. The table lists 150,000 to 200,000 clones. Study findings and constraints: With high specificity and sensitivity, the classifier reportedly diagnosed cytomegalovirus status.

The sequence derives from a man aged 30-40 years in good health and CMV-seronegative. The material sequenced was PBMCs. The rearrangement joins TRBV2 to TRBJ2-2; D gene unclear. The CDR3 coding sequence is TGTGCCAGCAGTGAAGGGCCCCGCCCCGACACCGGGGAGCTGTTTTTT. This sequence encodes CASSEGPRPDTGELFF.